The TCR beta chain described here comes from a study of blood T cell repertoires in COVID-19. The CDR3 extends over 15 amino acids. V shed 11 bases and J 5 bases; nucleotides not matched to a gene: 15. Germline CDR1 is MNHNY and CDR2 is SVGAGI (reference sequence). Generated by immunoSEQ multiplex PCR, the TCRdb table keeps only in-frame clones and is missing some. Of 150,000 to 200,000 clones in the sample, around 85% are singletons; the top ten hold approximately 8%. The chain employs TRBV6-6 and TRBJ1-2, with 9 bases lining up with TRBD1. The sequence was collected from a man aged 55 to 69 with acute or convalescent COVID-19. Sequences were obtained from peripheral blood. The CDR3 nucleotides read TGTGCCGCGACGTCAGACAGGGGGGCATTTTATGGCTACACCTTC. Its translation: CAATSDRGAFYGYTF.